This TCR beta chain was recovered during a study of shared clonotypes between healthy human individuals. General study findings and limits: Generation probabilities were higher for clonotypes shared across all four sorted-subset donors than for unshared ones.

The study ran the assay at deep level. Per the original methods: There were no quality scores in the junction-only immunoSEQ sequences, so filtering differed. The table came from immunoSEQ multiplex PCR; TCRdb's copy has only in-frame clones and leaves some out. For V, J and clone size, that table is used; D and trimming come from the DNA. The top ten clones hold around 0.15% of a sample with a few million clones, more than 90% of them seen once. A remark on this clone: The antigen remains undetermined.

Nashville, Tennessee was home to all donors, each a Caucasian adult. The CDR3 has 15 amino acids. Germline CDR1 is SGHRS and CDR2 is YFSETQ. The ends lost 2 bases at V and 5 bases at J; junction bases unmatched: 3. Sequencing was performed on naive CD4+ T cells sorted from blood. Documented subset: CD45RA+ positively selected. V and J are TRBV5-1 and TRBJ2-5; 13 bases agree with TRBD2. The sequence derives from a man younger than 35 in good health. The CDR3 loop reads CASSFGTSGIETQYF. Here the CDR3 DNA reads TGCGCCAGCAGCTTCGGGACTAGCGGGATTGAGACCCAGTACTTC.